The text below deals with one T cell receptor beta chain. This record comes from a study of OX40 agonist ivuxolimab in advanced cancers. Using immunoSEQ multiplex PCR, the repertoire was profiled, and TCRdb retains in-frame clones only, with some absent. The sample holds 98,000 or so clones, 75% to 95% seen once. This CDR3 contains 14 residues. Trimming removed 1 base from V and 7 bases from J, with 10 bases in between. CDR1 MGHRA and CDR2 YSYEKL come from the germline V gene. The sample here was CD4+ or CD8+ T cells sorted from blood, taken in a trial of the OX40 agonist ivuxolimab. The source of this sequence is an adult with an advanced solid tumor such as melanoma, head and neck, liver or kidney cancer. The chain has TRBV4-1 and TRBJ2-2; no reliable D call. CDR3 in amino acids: CASSQGGFGGELFF. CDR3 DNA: TGCGCCAGCAGCCAAGGGGGATTCGGCGGGGAGCTGTTTTTT.